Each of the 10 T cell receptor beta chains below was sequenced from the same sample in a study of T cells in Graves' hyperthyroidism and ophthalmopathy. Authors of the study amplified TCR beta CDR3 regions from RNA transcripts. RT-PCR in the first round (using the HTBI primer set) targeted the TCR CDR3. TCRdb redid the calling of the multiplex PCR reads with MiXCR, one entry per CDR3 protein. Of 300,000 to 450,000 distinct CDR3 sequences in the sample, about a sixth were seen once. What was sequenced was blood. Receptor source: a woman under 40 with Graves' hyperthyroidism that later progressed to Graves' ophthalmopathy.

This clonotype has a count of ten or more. In DNA form, the CDR3 reads TGTGCCAGCAAGTCCTTAGCTGGAAACACCATATATTTT. It codes for CASKSLAGNTIYF. The chain recombines TRBV27 with TRBJ1-3; D uncertain. The CDR3 is made up of 13 amino acids. With 7 bases removed from V and 2 bases from J, the gap between germline ends came to 9 bases. Germline CDR1 is MNHEY and CDR2 is SMNVEV (reference sequence).

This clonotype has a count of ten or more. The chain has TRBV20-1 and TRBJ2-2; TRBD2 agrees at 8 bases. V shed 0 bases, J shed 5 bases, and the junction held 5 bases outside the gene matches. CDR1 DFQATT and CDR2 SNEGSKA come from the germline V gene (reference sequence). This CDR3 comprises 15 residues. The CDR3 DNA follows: TGCAGTGCTAGAGATGCTACGGGAGGGACCGGGGAGCTGTTTTTT. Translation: CSARDATGGTGELFF.

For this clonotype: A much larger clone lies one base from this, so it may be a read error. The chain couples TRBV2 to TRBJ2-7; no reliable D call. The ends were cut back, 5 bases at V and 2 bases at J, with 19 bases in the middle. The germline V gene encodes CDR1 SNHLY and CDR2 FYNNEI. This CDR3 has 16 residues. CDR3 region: CASSPNPNGYTYEQYF. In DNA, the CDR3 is TGTGCCAGCAGTCCCAATCCTAACGGGTATACCTACGAGCAGTACTTC. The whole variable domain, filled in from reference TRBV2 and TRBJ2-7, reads EPEVTQTPSHQVTQMGQEVILRCVPISNHLYFYWYRQILGQKVEFLVSFYNNEISEKSEIFDDQFSVERPDGSNFTLKIRSTKLEDSAMYFCASSPNPNGYTYEQYFGPGTRLTVT.

For the CDR3, the DNA is TGTGCCAGCAGCTGGACGGGGGGTACCTATGGCTACACCTTC. Translated: CASSWTGGTYGYTF. The rearrangement joins TRBV9 to TRBJ1-2; possibly TRBD1 for D (5 bases). V was cut by 4 bases and J by 4 bases, with 14 bases left in between. In germline, CDR1 is SGDLS, CDR2 YYNGEE. The CDR3 length is 14 residues. Based on the CDR3 plus reference TRBV9 and TRBJ1-2, the full variable domain is DSGVTQTPKHLITATGQRVTLRCSPRSGDLSVYWYQQSLDQGLQFLIQYYNGEERAKGNILERFSAQQFPDLHSELNLSSLELGDSALYFCASSWTGGTYGYTFGSGTRLTVV.

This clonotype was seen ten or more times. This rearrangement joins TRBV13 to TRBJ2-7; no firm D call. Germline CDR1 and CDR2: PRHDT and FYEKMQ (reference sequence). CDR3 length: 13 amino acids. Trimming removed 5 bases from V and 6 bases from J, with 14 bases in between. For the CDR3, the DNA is TGTGCCAGCAGCCGAAGGCCTCCGGGCGAGCAGTACTTC. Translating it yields CASSRRPPGEQYF. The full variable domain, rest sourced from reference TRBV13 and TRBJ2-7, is AAGVIQSPRHLIKEKRETATLKCYPIPRHDTVYWYQQGPGQDPQFLISFYEKMQSDKGSIPDRFSAQQFSDYHSELNMSSLELGDSALYFCASSRRPPGEQYFGPGTRLTVT.

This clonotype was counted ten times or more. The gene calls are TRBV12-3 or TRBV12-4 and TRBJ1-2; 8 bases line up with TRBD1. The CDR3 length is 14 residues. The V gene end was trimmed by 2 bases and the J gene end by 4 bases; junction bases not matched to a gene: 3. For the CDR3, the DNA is TGTGCCAGCAGTTTACAGGGGGCTGGCTATGGCTACACCTTC. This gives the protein CASSLQGAGYGYTF.

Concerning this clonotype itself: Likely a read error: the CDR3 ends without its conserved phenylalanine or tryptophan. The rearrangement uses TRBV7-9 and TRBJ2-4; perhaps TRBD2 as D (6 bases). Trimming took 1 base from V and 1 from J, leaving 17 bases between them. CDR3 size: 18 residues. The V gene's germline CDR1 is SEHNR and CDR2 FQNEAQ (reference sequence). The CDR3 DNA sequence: TGTGCCAGCAGCTTAGACCCATACTTAGCGGAGGCCAAAAACATTCAGTACCTC. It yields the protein CASSLDPYLAEAKNIQYL.

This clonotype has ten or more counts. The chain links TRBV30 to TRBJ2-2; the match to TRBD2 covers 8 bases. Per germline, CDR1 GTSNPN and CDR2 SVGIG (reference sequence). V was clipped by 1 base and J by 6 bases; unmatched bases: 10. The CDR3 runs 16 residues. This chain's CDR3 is CAWSAAGGVSAGELFF. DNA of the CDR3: TGTGCCTGGAGTGCGGCGGGGGGCGTCTCCGCCGGGGAGCTGTTTTTT.

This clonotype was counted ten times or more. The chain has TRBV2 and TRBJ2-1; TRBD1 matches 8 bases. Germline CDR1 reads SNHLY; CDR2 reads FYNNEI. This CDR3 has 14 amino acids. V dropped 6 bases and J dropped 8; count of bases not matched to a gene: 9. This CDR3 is CASRWDRSRDEQFF. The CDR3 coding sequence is TGTGCCAGCAGATGGGACAGGTCGAGGGATGAGCAGTTCTTC.

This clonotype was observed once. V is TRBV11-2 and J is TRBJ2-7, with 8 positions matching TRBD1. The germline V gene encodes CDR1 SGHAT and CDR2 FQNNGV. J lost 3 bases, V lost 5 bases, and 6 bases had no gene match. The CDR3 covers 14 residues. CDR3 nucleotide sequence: TGTGCCAGCAGCATCGACAGGGGACTCTACGAGCAGTACTTC. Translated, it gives CASSIDRGLYEQYF.